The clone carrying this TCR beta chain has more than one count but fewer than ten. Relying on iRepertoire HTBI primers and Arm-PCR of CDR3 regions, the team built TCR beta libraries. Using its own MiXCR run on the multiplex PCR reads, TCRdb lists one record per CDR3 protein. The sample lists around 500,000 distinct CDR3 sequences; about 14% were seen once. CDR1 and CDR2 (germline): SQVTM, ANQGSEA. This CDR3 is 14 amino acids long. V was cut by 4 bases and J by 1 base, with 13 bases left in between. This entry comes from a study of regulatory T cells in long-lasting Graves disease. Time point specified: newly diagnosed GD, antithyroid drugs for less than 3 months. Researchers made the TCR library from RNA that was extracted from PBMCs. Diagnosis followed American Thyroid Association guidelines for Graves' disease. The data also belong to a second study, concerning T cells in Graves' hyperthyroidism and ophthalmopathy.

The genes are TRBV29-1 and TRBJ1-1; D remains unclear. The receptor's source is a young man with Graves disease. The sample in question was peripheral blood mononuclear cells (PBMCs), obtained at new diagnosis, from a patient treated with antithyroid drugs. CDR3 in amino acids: CSVASWQSNTEAFF. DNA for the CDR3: TGCAGCGTTGCAAGTTGGCAGTCGAACACTGAAGCTTTCTTT.